This T cell receptor beta chain was observed in a study of graft-versus-host responses after intestinal transplantation. Study overall: Every transplant recipient was induced with anti-thymocyte globulin, then maintained on tacrolimus and steroids for approximately three years. Study-wide results and caveats: Researchers found GvH clones in recipient marrow, and some showed up first in ileum or blood.

Labeling with CFSE marked 200,000 responder cells, which were plated with 200,000 irradiated, violet-dye-labeled stimulator cells. Researchers sorted proliferating CFSE-low CD3+CD4+ and CD3+CD8+ responders once the reaction had finished. The table came from immunoSEQ multiplex PCR; TCRdb's copy has only in-frame clones and leaves some out. The sample consists of about 6,800 clones, around 26% of them appearing once. This clone was counted a few times. Germline CDR1 reads SGHVT; CDR2 reads SQSDAQ. The CDR3 extends over 15 amino acids. The V and J ends lost 1 base and 0 bases respectively, with 6 bases between them.

The source of this sequence is a human patient who received an intestinal transplant. The chain joins TRBV7-4 to TRBJ1-4, with D perhaps TRBD1 (5 bases). The starting material was alloreactive CD4+ T cells from a mixed lymphocyte reaction culture, obtained before intestinal transplant. Regarding subset: CFSE-low proliferating T cells sorted from roughly six-day pre-transplant mixed lymphocyte reaction (GvH or HvG direction). The CDR3: CASSLEQATNEKLFF. CDR3 DNA: TGTGCCAGCAGCTTAGAACAGGCAACTAATGAAAAACTGTTTTTT.